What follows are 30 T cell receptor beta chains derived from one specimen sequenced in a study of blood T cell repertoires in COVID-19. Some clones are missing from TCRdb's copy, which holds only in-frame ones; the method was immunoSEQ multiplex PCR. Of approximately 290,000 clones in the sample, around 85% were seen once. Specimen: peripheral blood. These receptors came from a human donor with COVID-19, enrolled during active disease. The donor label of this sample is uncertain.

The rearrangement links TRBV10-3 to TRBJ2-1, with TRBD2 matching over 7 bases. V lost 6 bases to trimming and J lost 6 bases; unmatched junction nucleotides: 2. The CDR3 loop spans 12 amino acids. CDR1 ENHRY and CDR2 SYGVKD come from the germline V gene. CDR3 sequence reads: CAISPSGNEQFF. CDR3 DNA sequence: TGTGCCATCAGCCCTAGCGGCAATGAGCAGTTCTTC.

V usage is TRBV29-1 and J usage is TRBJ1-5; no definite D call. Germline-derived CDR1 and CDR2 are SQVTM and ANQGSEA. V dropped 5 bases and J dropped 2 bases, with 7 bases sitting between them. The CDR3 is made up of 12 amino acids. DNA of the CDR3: TGCAGCGTTCGAAGCGGCAATCAGCCCCAGCATTTT. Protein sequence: CSVRSGNQPQHF.

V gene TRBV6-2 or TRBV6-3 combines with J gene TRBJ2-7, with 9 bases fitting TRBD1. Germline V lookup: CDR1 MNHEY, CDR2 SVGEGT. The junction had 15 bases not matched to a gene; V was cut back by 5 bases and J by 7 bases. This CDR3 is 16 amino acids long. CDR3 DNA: TGTGCCAGCAGTCGGCCCGGGGACAGGGCCCTGAGGGAGCAGTACTTC. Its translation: CASSRPGDRALREQYF.

The CDR3, as DNA: TGTGCCAGCAGCCTAGCGAGGGAGAGTTACAATGAGCAGTTCTTC. This gives the protein CASSLARESYNEQFF. The rearrangement joins TRBV3-1 (or the pseudogene TRBV3-2) to TRBJ2-1, with D possibly matching TRBD2 (5 bases). Germline V gene sequence: CDR1 LGHDT, CDR2 YNNKEL (reference sequence). CDR3 length: 15 residues. V lost 4 bases to trimming and J lost 4 bases, with 14 bases between them.

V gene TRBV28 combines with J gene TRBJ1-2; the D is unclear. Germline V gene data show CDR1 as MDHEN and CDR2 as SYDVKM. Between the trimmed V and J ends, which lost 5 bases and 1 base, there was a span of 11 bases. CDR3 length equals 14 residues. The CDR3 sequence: CASSPPGVNYGYTF. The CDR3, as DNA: TGTGCCAGCAGTCCCCCCGGGGTTAACTATGGCTACACCTTC.

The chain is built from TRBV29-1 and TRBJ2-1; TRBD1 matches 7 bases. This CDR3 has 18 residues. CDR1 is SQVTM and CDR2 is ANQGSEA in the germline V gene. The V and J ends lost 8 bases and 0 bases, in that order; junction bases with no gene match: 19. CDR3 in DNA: TGCAGCCTTAACGACAGGGCTGACCCCTCGAGCTCCTACAATGAGCAGTTCTTC. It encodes CSLNDRADPSSSYNEQFF.

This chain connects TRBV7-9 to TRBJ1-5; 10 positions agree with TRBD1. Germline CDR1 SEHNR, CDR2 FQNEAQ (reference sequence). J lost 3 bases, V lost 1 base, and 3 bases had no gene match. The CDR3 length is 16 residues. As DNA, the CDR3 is TGTGCCAGCAGCTTAGGGACAGGGGGTAACAATCAGCCCCAGCATTTT. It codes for CASSLGTGGNNQPQHF.

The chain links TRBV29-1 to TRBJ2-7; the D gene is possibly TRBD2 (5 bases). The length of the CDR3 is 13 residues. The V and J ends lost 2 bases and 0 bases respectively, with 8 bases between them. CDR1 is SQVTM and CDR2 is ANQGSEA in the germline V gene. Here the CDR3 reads CSVEFGSSYEQYF. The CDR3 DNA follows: TGCAGCGTTGAATTTGGGAGCTCCTACGAGCAGTACTTC.

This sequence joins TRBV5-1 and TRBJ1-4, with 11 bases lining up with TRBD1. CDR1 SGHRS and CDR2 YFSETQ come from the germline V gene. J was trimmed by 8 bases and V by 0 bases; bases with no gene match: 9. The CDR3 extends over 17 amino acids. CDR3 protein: CASSLGTGGTIGEKLFF. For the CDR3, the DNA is TGCGCCAGCAGCTTGGGGACAGGGGGCACTATCGGGGAAAAACTGTTTTTT.

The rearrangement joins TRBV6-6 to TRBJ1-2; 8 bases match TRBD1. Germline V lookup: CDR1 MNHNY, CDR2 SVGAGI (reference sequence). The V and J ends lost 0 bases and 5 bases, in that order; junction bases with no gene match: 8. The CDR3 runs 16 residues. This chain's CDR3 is CASSYSATGVGYGYTF. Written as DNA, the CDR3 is TGTGCCAGCAGTTACTCCGCGACAGGGGTAGGGTATGGCTACACCTTC.

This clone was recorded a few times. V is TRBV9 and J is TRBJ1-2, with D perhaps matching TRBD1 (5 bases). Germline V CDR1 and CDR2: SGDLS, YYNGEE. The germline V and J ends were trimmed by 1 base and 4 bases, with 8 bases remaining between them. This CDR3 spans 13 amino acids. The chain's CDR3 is CASSVFDSYGYTF. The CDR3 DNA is TGTGCCAGCAGCGTATTCGACAGCTATGGCTACACCTTC.

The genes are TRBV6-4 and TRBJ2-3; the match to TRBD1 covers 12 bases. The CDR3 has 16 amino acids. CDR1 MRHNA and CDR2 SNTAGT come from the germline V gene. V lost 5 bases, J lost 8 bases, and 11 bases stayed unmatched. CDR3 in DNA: TGTGCCAGCAGTTCCTCCGGGACAGGGGGCTCGGGTACGCAGTATTTT. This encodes CASSSSGTGGSGTQYF.

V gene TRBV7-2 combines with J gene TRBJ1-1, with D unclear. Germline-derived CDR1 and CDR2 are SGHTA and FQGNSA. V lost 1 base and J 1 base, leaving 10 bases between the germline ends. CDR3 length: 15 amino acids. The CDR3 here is CASSLVSGSNTEAFF. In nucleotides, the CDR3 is TGTGCCAGCAGCTTAGTGTCAGGTTCGAACACTGAAGCTTTCTTT.

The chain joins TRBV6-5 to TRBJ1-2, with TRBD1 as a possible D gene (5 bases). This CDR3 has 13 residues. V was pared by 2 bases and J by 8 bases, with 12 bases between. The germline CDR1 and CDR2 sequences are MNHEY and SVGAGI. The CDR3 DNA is TGTGCCAGCAGTTACCTCCAGGGCCGAGGCTACACCTTC. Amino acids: CASSYLQGRGYTF.

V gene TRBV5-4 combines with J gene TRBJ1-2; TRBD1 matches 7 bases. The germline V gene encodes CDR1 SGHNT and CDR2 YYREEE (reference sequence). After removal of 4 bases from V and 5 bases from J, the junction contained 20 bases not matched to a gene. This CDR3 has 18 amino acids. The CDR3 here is CASSLTPGAGGREYGYTF. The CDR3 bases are TGTGCCAGCAGCCTTACCCCGGGTGCAGGGGGACGAGAATATGGCTACACCTTC.

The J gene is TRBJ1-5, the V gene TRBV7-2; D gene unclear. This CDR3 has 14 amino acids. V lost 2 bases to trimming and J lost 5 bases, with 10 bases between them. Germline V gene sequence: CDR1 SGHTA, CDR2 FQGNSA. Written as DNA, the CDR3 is TGTGCCAGCAGCTTACGTGGCCGATATCAGCCCCAGCATTTT. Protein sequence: CASSLRGRYQPQHF.

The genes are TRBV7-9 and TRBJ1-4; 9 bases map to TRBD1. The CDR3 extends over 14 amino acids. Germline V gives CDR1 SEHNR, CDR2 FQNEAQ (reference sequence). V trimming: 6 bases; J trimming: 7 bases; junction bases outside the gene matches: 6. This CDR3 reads CASSWDRAGEKLFF. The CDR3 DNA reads TGTGCCAGCAGTTGGGACAGGGCGGGTGAAAAACTGTTTTTT.

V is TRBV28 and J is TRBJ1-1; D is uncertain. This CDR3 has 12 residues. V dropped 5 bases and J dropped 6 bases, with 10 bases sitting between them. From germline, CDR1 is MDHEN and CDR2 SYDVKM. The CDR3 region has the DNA TGTGCCAGCAGTCCCCCACGGGCTGAAGCTTTCTTT. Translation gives CASSPPRAEAFF.

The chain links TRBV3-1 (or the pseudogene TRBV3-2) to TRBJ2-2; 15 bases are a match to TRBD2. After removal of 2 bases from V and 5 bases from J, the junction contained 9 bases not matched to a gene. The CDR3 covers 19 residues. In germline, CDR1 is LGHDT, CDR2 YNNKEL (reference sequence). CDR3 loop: CASSQTMGLAGGGTGELFF. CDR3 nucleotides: TGTGCCAGCAGCCAAACTATGGGACTAGCGGGAGGCGGAACCGGGGAGCTGTTTTTT.

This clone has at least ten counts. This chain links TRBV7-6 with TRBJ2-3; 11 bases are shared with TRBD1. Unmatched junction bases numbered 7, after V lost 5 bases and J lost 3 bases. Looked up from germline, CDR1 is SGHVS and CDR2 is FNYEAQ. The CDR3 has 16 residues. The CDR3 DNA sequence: TGTGCCAGCAGCCGAAGGGGGACAGGGGGAACAGATACGCAGTATTTT. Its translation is CASSRRGTGGTDTQYF.

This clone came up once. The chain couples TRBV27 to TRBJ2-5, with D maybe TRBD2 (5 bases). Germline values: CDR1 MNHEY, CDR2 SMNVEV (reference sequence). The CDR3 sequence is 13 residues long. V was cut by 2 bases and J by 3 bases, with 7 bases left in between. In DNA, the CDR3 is TGTGCCAGCAGTTTAAAGGGAGAAGAGACCCAGTACTTC. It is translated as CASSLKGEETQYF.

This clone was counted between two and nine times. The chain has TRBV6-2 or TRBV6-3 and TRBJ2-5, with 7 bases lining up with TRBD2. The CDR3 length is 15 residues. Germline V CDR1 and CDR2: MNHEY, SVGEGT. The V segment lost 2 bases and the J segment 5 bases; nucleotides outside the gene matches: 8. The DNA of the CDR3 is TGTGCCAGCAGTTACACGGGCGGGAGAGGGGAGACCCAGTACTTC. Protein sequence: CASSYTGGRGETQYF.

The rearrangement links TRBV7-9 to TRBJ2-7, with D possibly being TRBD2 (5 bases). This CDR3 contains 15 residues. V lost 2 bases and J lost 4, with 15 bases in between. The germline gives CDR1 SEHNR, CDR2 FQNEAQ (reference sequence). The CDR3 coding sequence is TGTGCCAGCAGCTTAATGGGCGGGCCGGGGTACGAGCAGTACTTC. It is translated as CASSLMGGPGYEQYF.

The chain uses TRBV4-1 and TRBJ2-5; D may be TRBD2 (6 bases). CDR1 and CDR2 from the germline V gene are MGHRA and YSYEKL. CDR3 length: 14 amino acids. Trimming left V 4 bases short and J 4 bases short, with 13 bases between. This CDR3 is CASSPRRGGETQYF. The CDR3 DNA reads TGCGCCAGCAGCCCACGGCGGGGCGGAGAGACCCAGTACTTC.

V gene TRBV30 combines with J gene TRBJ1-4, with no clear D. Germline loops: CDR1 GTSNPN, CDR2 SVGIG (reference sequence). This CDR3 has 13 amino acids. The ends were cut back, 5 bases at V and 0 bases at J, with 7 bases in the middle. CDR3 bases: TGTGCCTGGCGGGGATCAACTAATGAAAAACTGTTTTTT. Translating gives CAWRGSTNEKLFF.

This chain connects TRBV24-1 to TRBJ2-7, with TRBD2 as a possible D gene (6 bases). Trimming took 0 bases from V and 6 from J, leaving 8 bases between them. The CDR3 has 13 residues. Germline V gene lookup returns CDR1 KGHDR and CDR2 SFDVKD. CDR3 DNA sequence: TGTGCCACCAGTGATTTGTGGGGAGGCGAGCAGTACTTC. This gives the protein CATSDLWGGEQYF.

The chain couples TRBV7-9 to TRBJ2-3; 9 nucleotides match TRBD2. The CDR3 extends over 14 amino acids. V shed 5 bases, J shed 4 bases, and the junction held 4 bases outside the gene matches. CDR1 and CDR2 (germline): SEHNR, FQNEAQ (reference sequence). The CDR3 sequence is CASSRSGRADTQYF. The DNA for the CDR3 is TGTGCCAGCAGCCGTAGCGGGAGAGCAGATACGCAGTATTTT.

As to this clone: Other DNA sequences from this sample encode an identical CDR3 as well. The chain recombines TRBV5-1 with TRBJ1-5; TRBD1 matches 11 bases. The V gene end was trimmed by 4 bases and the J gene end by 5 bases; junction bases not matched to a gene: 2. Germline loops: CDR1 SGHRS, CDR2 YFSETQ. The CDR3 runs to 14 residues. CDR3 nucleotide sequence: TGCGCCAGCAGCGCGGGACAGGGGGATCAGCCCCAGCATTTT. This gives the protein CASSAGQGDQPQHF.

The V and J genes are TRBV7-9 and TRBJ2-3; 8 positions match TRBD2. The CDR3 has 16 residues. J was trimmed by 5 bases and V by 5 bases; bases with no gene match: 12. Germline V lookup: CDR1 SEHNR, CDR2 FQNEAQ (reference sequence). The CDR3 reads CASSPWLPGGLDTQYF. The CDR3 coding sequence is TGTGCCAGCAGCCCGTGGCTGCCGGGAGGGTTAGATACGCAGTATTTT.

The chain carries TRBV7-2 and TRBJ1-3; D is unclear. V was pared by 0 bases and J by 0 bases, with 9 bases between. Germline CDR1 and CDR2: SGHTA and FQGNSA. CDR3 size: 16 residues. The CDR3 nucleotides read TGTGCCAGCAGCTTAGCGGTGGTGAGCTCTGGAAACACCATATATTTT. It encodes CASSLAVVSSGNTIYF. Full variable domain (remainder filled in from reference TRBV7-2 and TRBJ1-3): GAGVSQSPSNKVTEKGKDVELRCDPISGHTALYWYRQSLGQGLEFLIYFQGNSAPDKSGLPSDRFSAERTGGSVSTLTIQRTQQEDSAVYLCASSLAVVSSGNTIYFGEGSWLTVV.